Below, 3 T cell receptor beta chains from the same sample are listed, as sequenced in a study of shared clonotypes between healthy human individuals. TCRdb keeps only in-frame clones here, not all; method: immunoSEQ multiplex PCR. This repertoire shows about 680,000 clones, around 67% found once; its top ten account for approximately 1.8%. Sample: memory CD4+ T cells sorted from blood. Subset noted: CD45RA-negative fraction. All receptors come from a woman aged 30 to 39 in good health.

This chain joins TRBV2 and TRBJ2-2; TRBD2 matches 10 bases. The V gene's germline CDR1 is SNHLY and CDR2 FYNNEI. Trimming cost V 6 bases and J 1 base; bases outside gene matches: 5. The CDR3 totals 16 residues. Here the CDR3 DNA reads TGTGCCAGCAGGCCAGGACTAGCGGAGAACACCGGGGAGCTGTTTTTT. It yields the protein CASRPGLAENTGELFF.

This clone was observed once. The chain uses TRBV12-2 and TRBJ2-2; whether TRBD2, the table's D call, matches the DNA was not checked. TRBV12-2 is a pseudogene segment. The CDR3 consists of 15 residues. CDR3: CASRFPWRFVGELFF. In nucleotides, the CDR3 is TGTGCAAGTCGCTTCCCATGGAGGTTTGTCGGGGAGCTGTTTTTT.

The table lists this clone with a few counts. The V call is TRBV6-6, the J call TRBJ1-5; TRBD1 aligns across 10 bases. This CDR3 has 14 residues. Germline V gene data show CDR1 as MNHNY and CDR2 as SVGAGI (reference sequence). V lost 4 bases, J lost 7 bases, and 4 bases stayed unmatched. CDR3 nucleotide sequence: TGTGCCAGCAGTTCCGGGACAGGGGAACAGCCCCAGCATTTT. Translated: CASSSGTGEQPQHF.